This T cell receptor beta chain was observed in a study of brain T cells in children with intractable seizures. Measured with immunoSEQ multiplex PCR; TCRdb has only the in-frame clones, and not every one. Of around 9,300 clones listed, roughly three quarters are singletons. Broader study findings: Known viral epitope-specific CDR3s closely matched each case's top public brain CDR3.

There are 15 residues in the CDR3. The V and J ends lost 4 bases and 2 bases respectively, with 14 bases between them. The germline gives CDR1 SNHLY, CDR2 FYNNEI. Worth noting for this clone: The antigen is not known.

Surgery cases with the highest brain T cell transcript signatures were chosen for sequencing. The V call is TRBV2, the J call TRBJ2-5; D may be TRBD1 (6 bases). The input for sequencing was resected brain tissue, taken at surgery. This TCR derives from a girl aged 2-9 years with tuberous sclerosis and intractable seizures. Written as DNA, the CDR3 is TGTGCCAGCAGTGTTTGGGACACCGAACAAGAGACCCAGTACTTC. Its protein product is CASSVWDTEQETQYF.